This TCR beta chain was profiled in a study of CD8+ T cells in alopecia areata. General study findings and limits: Researchers report lesional scalp, most notably alopecia totalis/universalis, outstripped normal scalp in clonality. In scalp samples, resident alphabeta T cells of normal skin are also sequenced. Scalp clonality and expanded CD8+ clones among the top 100 showed significant decreases with tofacitinib.

This CDR3 comprises 13 residues. Germline assignment: CDR1 GTSNPN and CDR2 SVGIG (reference sequence). In each case, RNA was isolated and then reverse transcribed into cDNA as the sequencing template. The table came from immunoSEQ multiplex PCR; TCRdb's copy has only in-frame clones and leaves some out. Of 80,000 to 95,000 clones in the sample, roughly two fifths are singletons; the top ten hold about 17%. Treatment meaning: oral pan-JAK inhibitor, 5-10 mg twice daily. As regards this clone: Its antigen is unidentified.

The sequencing here drew on CD8+ T cells sorted from blood, taken at week 24, from a patient treated with tofacitinib. This chain joins TRBV30 and TRBJ2-7; D is possibly TRBD1 or TRBD2 (5 bases each). The receptor comes from a human donor with alopecia areata. This CDR3 reads CAFRGFSAHEQYF. In DNA form, the CDR3 reads TGTGCTTTCCGGGGCTTCTCAGCCCACGAGCAGTACTTC. The whole variable domain, remainder taken from reference TRBV30 and TRBJ2-7, is SQTIHQWPATLVQPVGSPLSLECTVEGTSNPNLYWYRQAAGRGLQLLFYSVGIGQISSEVPQNLSASRPQDRQFILSSKKLLLSDSGFYLCAFRGFSAHEQYFGPGTRLTVT.